This is a list of T cell receptor beta chains from one sample in a study of Tregs in tolerant kidney transplant recipients. Generated by immunoSEQ multiplex PCR, the TCRdb table keeps only in-frame clones and is missing some. The table shows over 50,000 clones, with 65% to 85% occurring only once. The sequencing input was CD4+ T cells from blood. These receptor sequences come from a human donor in good health. CDR3s include the opening cysteine and the closing phenylalanine or tryptophan. The D gene is left open where the match is weak. Not every row has a clone size; where given, it reads once, few, many or a size class.

d_call	v_call	clone_size	j_call	cdr3_nt	cdr3_aa
NA	TRBV6-1	NA	TRBJ1-1	TGTGCCAGCAGCCTCCGCGAGAACACTGAAGCTTTCTTT	CASSLRENTEAFF
NA	TRBV5-4	NA	TRBJ1-2	TGTGCCAGCAGATGGGACGGCTATGGCTACACCTTC	CASRWDGYGYTF
NA	TRBV5-4	NA	TRBJ2-2	TGTGCCAGCAGCTACGAACGAAAGGGGACCGGGGAGCTGTTTTTT	CASSYERKGTGELFF
NA	TRBV5-1	NA	TRBJ1-5	TGCGCCAGCAGCTTTTCTGGGTACGATCAGCCCCAGCATTTT	CASSFSGYDQPQHF
TRBD2	TRBV6-5	NA	TRBJ2-7	TGTGCCAGCAGACGACCGGGGGGGTCTAACGAGCAGTACTTC	CASRRPGGSNEQYF
NA	TRBV18	NA	TRBJ1-3	TGTGCCAGCTCACCGGACGTCAGAAACACCATATATTTT	CASSPDVRNTIYF
TRBD2	TRBV19	NA	TRBJ2-5	TGTGCCAGTAGTACCTCGGGTAGCGGGGGCGGGGAGACCCAGTACTTC	CASSTSGSGGGETQYF
TRBD1	TRBV7-2	NA	TRBJ1-2	TGTGCCAGCAGCTTAGCCCTTGGGACAGGGATCGGAGGCTACACCTTC	CASSLALGTGIGGYTF
TRBD1	TRBV5-6	NA	TRBJ2-7	TGTGCCAGCAGCTCAAAGCTGGGACAGGGCCCAACCTACGAGCAGTACTTC	CASSSKLGQGPTYEQYF
NA	TRBV6-5	NA	TRBJ2-7	TGTGCCAGCAGTTCGAACCGGGGGGCCCAAAGGTACTTC	CASSSNRGAQRYF
NA	TRBV5-4	NA	TRBJ2-3	TGTGCCAGCAGCTCGCCGGGCCCCCAGTCCACAGATACGCAGTATTTT	CASSSPGPQSTDTQYF
TRBD2	TRBV5-6	NA	TRBJ2-1	TGTGCCAGCAGCTCAAAAACTAGCGGAGCCTACAATGAGCAGTTCTTC	CASSSKTSGAYNEQFF
NA	TRBV30	few	TRBJ2-2	TGTGCCTCCCAGGGCACCAACACCGGGGAGCTGTTTTTT	CASQGTNTGELFF
TRBD2	TRBV19	NA	TRBJ2-1	TGTGCCAGTAGTATAAGACTAGCGGGGGACTACTCCTACAATGAGCAGTTCTTC	CASSIRLAGDYSYNEQFF
NA	TRBV10-3	NA	TRBJ1-2	TGTGCCATCAGTGAGTCGAACACCCACCGCGAGGGCTACACCTTC	CAISESNTHREGYTF
NA	TRBV7-2	NA	TRBJ2-5	TGTGCCAGCAGTAGGGACACCGGTGCCGAGACCCAGTACTTC	CASSRDTGAETQYF
NA	TRBV5-8	NA	TRBJ2-5	TGTGCCAGCAGCTTTGGGGAAACTAGATTTGGGACGGAGACCCAGTACTTC	CASSFGETRFGTETQYF
NA	TRBV6-1	NA	TRBJ1-5	TGTGCCAGCAGTGAACTCAACAGGGATCAGCCCCAGCATTTT	CASSELNRDQPQHF
NA	TRBV4-3	NA	TRBJ2-7	TGCGCCAGCAGCCAAGAGTGGACTACGTCCTACGAGCAGTACTTC	CASSQEWTTSYEQYF
TRBD1	TRBV6-1	once	TRBJ1-2	TGTGCCAGCAGGGACGGACAGGGGAGCGGGGGCTACACCTTC	CASRDGQGSGGYTF
NA	TRBV13	NA	TRBJ2-6	TGTGCCAGCGACAGGTACTCATCTGGGGCCAACGTCCTGACTTTC	CASDRYSSGANVLTF
TRBD2	TRBV5-6	NA	TRBJ2-7	TGTGCCTCACACCCCCCCGGGGGGTACGAGAACGAGCAGTACTTC	CASHPPGGYENEQYF
NA	TRBV4-1	NA	TRBJ1-2	TGCGCCAGCAGCCGCCCCCCCACAGCCGCCTCCTTC	CASSRPPTAASF
NA	TRBV5-1	NA	TRBJ2-2	TGCGCCAGCAGCTTGAGAGTAGCGGATACCACCGGGGAGCTGTTTTTT	CASSLRVADTTGELFF
TRBD2	TRBV5-4	NA	TRBJ2-1	TGTGCCAGCAGCTTTAGTATTTTGACTAGCGAGGTGAACAATGAGCAGTTCTTC	CASSFSILTSEVNNEQFF
TRBD2	TRBV7-2	NA	TRBJ2-3	TGTGCCAGCAGCCCCCGGACTAGCGGGGGAAGGGATACGCAGTATTTT	CASSPRTSGGRDTQYF